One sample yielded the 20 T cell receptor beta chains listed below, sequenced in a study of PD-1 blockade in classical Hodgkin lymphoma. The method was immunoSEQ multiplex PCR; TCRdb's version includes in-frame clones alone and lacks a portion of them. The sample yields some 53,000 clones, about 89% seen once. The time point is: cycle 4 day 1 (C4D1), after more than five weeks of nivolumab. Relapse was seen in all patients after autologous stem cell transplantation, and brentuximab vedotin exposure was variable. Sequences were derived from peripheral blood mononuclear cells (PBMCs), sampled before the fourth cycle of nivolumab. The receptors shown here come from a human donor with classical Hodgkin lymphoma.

The CDR3 is CASSSGGEETQYF. The CDR3 nucleotides are TGTGCCAGCAGCTCCGGCGGGGAAGAGACCCAGTACTTC. The chain employs TRBV7-3 and TRBJ2-5, with D maybe TRBD2 (6 bases). CDR1 and CDR2 from the germline V gene are SGHTA and FQGTGA. This CDR3 region has 13 residues. V was shortened by 4 bases and J by 3 bases, with 9 bases between the two germline ends.

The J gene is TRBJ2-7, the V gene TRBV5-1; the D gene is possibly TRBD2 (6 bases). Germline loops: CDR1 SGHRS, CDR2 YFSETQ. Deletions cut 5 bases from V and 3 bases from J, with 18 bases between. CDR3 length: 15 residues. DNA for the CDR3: TGCGCCAGCAGTTCAAGGACTACTCCCTTCTACGAGCAGTACTTC. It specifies CASSSRTTPFYEQYF.

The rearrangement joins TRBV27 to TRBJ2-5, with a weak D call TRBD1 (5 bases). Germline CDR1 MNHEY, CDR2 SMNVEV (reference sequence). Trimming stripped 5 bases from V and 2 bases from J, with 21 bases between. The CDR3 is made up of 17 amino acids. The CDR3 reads CASSPPWGLGTQETQYF. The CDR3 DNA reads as TGTGCCAGCAGTCCCCCATGGGGCCTAGGAACTCAAGAGACCCAGTACTTC.

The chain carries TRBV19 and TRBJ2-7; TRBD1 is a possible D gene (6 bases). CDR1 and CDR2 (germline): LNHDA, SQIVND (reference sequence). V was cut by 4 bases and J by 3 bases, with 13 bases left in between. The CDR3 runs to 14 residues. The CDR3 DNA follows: TGTGCCAGTAGTAACAGGGCTCTTGGCTACGAGCAGTACTTC. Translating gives CASSNRALGYEQYF. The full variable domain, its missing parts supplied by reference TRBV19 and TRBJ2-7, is DGGITQSPKYLFRKEGQNVTLSCEQNLNHDAMYWYRQDPGQGLRLIYYSQIVNDFQKGDIAEGYSVSREKKESFPLTVTSAQKNPTAFYLCASSNRALGYEQYFGPGTRLTVT.

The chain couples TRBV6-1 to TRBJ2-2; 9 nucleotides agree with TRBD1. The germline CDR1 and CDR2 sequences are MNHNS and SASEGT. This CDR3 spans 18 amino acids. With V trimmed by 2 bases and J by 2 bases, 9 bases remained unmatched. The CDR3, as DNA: TGTGCCAGCAGTGAACCGGGGAGGGGACAGGGTAACACCGGGGAGCTGTTTTTT. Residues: CASSEPGRGQGNTGELFF.

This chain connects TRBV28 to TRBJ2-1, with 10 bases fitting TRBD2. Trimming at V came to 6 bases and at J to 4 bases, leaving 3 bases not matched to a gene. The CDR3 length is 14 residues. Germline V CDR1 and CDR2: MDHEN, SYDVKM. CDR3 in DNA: TGTGCCAGCAGCCTAGCGGGAGTTTACAATGAGCAGTTCTTC. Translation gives CASSLAGVYNEQFF.

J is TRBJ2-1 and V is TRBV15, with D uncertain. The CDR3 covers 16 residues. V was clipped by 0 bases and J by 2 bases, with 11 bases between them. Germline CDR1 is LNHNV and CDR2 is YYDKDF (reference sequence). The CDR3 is CATSREPYAAYNEQFF. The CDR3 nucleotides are TGTGCCACCAGCAGAGAGCCCTACGCAGCCTACAATGAGCAGTTCTTC.

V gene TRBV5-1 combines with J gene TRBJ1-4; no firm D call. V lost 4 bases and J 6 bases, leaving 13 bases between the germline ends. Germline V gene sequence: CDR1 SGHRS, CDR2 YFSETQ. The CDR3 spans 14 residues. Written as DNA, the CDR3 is TGCGCCAGCAGCGCAGGTAAGGGCGATGAAAAACTGTTTTTT. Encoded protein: CASSAGKGDEKLFF.

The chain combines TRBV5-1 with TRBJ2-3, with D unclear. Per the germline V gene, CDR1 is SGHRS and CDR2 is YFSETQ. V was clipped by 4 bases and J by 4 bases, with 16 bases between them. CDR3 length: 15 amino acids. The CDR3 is CASSTRLGEADTQYF. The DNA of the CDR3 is TGCGCCAGCAGCACGCGACTTGGAGAGGCAGATACGCAGTATTTT.

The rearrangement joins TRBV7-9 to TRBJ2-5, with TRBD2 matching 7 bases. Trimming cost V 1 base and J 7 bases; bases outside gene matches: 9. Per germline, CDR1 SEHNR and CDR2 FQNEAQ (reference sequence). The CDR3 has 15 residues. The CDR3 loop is CASSLGLAARGTQYF. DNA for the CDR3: TGTGCCAGCAGCTTAGGACTAGCTGCCCGGGGGACCCAGTACTTC.

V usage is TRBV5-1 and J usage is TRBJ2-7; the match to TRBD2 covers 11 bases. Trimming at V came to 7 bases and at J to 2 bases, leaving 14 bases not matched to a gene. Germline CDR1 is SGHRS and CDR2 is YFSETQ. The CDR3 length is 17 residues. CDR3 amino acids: CASSEGLGLADTYEQYF. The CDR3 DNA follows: TGCGCCAGCTCCGAGGGCCTGGGACTAGCGGATACCTACGAGCAGTACTTC.

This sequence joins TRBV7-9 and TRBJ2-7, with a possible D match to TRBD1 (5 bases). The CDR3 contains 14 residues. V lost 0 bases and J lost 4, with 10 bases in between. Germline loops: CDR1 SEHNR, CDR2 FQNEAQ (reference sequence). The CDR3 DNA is TGTGCCAGCAGCTTAGCCCCCAGGGAATACGAGCAGTACTTC. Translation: CASSLAPREYEQYF.

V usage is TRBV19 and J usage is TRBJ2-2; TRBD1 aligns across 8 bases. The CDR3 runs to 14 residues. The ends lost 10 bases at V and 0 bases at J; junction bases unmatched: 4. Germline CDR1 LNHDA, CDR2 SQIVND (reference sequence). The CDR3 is CATLDRANTGELFF. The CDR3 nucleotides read TGTGCCACCCTGGACAGGGCGAACACCGGGGAGCTGTTTTTT.

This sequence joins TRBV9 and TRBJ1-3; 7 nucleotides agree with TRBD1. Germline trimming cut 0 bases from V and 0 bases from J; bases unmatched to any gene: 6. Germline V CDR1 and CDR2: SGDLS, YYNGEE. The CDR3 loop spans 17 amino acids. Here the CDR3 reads CASSVDGTAISGNTIYF. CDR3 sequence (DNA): TGTGCCAGCAGCGTAGACGGGACAGCTATCTCTGGAAACACCATATATTTT.

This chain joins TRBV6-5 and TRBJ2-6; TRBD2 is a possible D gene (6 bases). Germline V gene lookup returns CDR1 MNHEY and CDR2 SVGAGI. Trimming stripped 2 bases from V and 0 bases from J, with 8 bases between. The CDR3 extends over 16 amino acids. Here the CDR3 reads CASSYRDFSGANVLTF. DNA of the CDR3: TGTGCCAGCAGTTACAGGGACTTCTCTGGGGCCAACGTCCTGACTTTC.

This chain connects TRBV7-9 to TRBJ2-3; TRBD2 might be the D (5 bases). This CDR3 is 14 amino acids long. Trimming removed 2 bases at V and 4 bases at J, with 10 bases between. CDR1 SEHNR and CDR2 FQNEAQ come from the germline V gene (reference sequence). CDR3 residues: CASSLNRGPDTQYF. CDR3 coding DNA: TGTGCCAGCAGCTTAAATCGGGGTCCAGATACGCAGTATTTT.

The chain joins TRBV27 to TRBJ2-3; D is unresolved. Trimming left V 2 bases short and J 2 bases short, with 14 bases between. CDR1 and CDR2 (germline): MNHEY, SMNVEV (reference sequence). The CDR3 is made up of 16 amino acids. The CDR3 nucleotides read TGTGCCAGCAGTTTACTGTCGGTAGCATCCACAGATACGCAGTATTTT. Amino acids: CASSLLSVASTDTQYF.

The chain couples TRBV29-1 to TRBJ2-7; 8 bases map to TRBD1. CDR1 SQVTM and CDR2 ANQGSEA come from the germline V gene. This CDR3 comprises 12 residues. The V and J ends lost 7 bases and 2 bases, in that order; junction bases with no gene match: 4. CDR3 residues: CSGGQGAYEQYF. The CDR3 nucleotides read TGCAGCGGAGGACAGGGAGCCTACGAGCAGTACTTC.

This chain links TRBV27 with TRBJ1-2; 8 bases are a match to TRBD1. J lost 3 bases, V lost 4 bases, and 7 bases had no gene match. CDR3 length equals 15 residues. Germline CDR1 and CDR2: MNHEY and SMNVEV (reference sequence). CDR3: CASSSRGQVDYGYTF. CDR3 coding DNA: TGTGCCAGCAGTTCTCGGGGACAGGTCGACTATGGCTACACCTTC.

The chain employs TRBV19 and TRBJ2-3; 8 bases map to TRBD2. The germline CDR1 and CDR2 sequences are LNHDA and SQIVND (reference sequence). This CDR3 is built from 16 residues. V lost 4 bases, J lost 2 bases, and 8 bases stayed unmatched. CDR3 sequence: CASSTRTSITTDTQYF. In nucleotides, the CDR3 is TGTGCCAGTAGTACGAGGACTAGCATAACCACAGATACGCAGTATTTT.